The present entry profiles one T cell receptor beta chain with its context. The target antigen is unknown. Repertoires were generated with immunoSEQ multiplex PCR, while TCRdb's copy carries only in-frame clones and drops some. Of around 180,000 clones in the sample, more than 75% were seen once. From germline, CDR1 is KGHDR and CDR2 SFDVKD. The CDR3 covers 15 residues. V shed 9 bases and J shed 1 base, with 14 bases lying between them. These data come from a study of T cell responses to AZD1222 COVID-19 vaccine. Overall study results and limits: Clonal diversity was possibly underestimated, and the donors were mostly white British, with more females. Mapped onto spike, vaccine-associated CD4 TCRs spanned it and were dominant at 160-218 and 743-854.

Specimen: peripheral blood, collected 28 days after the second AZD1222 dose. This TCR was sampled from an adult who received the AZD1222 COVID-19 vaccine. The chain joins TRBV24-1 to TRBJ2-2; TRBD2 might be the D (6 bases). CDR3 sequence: CATASVGGNTGELFF. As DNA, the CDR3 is TGTGCCACCGCCAGTGTGGGGGGGAACACCGGGGAGCTGTTTTTT.